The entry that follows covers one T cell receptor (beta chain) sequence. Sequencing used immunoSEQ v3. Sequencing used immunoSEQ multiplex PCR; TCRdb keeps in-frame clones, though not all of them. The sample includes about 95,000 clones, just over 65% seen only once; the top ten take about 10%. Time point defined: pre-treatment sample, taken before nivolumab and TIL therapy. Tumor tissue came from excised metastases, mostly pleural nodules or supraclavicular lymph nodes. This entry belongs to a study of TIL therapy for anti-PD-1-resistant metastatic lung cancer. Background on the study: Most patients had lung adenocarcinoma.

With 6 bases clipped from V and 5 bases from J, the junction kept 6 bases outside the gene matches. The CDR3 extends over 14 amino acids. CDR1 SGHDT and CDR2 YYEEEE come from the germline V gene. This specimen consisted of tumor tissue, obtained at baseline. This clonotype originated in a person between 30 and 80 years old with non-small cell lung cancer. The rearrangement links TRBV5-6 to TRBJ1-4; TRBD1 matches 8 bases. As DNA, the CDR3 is TGTGCCAGCACCATGACAGGGGCAAATGAAAAACTGTTTTTT. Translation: CASTMTGANEKLFF. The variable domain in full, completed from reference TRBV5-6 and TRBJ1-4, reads DAGVTQSPTHLIKTRGQQVTLRCSPKSGHDTVSWYQQALGQGPQFIFQYYEEEERQRGNFPDRFSGHQFPNYSSELNVNALLLGDSALYLCASTMTGANEKLFFGSGTQLSVL.